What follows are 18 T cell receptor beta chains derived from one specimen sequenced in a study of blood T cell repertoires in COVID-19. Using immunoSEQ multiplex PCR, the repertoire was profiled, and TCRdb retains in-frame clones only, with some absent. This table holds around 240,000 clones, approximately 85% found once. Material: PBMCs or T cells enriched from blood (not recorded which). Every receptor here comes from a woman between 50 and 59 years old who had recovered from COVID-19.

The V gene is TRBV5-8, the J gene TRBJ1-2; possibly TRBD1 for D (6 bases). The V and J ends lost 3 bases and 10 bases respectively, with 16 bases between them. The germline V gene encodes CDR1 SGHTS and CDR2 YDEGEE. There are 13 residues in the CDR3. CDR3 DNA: TGTGCCAGCAGCTGGATCGGACAGACATACTACACCTTC. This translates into CASSWIGQTYYTF.

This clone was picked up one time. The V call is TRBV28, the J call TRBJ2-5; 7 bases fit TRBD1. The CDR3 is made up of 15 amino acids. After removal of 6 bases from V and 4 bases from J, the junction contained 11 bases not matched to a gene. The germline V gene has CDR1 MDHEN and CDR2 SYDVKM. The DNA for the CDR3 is TGTGCCAGCAGCCGACCCCAGGGGGTCGTAGAGACCCAGTACTTC. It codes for CASSRPQGVVETQYF.

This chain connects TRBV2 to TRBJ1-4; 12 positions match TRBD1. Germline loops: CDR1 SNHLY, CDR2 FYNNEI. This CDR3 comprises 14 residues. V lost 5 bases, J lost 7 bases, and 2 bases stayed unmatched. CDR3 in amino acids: CASSWDRGREKLFF. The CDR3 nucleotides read TGTGCCAGCAGTTGGGACAGGGGGCGTGAAAAACTGTTTTTT.

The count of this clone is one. The chain's CDR3 is CASSRDSPGDTQYF. Here the CDR3 DNA reads TGTGCCAGCAGCCGGGACAGCCCAGGGGATACGCAGTATTTT. This chain joins TRBV6-4 and TRBJ2-3; 7 positions match TRBD1. The CDR3 consists of 14 residues. Trimming at V came to 6 bases and at J to 6 bases, leaving 9 bases not matched to a gene. Germline-derived CDR1 and CDR2 are MRHNA and SNTAGT.

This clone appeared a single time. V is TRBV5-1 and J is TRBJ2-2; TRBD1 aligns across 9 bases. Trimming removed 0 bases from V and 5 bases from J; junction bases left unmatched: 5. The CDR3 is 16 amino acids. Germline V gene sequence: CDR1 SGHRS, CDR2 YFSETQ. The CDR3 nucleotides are TGCGCCAGCAGCTTGGTGGGGACAGGGAAGACCGGGGAGCTGTTTTTT. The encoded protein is CASSLVGTGKTGELFF.

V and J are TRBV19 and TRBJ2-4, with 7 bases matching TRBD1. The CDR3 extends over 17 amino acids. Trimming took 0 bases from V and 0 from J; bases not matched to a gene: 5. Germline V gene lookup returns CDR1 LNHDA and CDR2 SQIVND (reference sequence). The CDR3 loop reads CASSIDRDRLAKNIQYF. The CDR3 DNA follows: TGTGCCAGTAGTATAGATCGGGACAGACTAGCCAAAAACATTCAGTACTTC.

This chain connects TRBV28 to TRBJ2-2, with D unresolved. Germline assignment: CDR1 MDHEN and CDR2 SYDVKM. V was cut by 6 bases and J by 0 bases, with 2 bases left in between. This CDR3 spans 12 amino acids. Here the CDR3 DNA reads TGTGCCAGCAGCGCGAACACCGGGGAGCTGTTTTTT. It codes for CASSANTGELFF.

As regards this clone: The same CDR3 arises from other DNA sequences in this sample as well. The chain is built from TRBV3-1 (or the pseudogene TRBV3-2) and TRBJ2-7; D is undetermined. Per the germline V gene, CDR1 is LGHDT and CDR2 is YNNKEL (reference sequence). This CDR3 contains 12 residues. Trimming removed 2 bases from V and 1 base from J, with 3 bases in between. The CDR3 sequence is CASSQLSYEQYF. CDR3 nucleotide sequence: TGTGCCAGCAGCCAATTATCCTACGAGCAGTACTTC.

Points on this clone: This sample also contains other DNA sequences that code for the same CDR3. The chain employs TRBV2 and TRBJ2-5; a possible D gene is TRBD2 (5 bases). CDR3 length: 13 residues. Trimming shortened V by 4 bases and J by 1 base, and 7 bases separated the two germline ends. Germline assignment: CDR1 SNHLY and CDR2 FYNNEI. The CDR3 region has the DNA TGTGCCAGCAGTGCCGGGATCCAAGAGACCCAGTACTTC. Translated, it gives CASSAGIQETQYF.

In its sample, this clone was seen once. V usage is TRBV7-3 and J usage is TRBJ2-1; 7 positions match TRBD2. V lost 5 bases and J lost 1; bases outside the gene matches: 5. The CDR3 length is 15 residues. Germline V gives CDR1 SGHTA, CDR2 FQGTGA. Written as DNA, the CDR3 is TGTGCCAGCAGCCCGGTAGCGGGTTCCTACAATGAGCAGTTCTTC. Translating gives CASSPVAGSYNEQFF.

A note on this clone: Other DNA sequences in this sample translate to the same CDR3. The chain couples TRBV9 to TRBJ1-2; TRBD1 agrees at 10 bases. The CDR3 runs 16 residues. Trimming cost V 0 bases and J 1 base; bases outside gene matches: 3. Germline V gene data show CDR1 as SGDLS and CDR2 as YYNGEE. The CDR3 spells CASSVGDRGLNYGYTF. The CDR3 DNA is TGTGCCAGCAGCGTAGGCGACAGGGGGCTTAACTATGGCTACACCTTC.

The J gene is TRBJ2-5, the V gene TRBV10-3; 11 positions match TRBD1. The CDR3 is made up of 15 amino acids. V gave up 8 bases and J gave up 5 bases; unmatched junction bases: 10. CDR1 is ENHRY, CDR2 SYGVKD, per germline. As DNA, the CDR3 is TGTGCCATCCAGGAGGACAGGGGGCGTCGGGAGACCCAGTACTTC. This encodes CAIQEDRGRRETQYF.

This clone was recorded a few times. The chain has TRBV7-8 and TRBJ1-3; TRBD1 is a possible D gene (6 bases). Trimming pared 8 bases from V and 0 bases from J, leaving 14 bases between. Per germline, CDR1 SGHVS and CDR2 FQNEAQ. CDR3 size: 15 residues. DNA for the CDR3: TGTGCCAGCGCCGGACAGTGGGGCTCTGGAAACACCATATATTTT. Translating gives CASAGQWGSGNTIYF. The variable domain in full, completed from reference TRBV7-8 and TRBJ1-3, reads GAGVSQSPRYKVAKRGQDVALRCDPISGHVSLFWYQQALGQGPEFLTYFQNEAQLDKSGLPSDRFFAERPEGSVSTLKIQRTQQEDSAVYLCASAGQWGSGNTIYFGEGSWLTVV.

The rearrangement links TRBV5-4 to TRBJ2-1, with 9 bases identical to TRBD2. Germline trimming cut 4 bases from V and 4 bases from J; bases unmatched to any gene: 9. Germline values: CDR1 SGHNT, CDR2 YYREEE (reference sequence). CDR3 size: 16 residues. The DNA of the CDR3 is TGTGCCAGCAGCCCGGGGGCGGGAGGGATATACAATGAGCAGTTCTTC. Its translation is CASSPGAGGIYNEQFF.

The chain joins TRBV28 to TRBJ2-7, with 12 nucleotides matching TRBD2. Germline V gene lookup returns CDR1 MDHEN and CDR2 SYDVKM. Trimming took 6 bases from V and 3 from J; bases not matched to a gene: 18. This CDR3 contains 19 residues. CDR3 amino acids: CASSPSGRAVPIKSYEQYF. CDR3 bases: TGTGCCAGCAGCCCTAGCGGGAGGGCCGTCCCAATAAAAAGCTACGAGCAGTACTTC.

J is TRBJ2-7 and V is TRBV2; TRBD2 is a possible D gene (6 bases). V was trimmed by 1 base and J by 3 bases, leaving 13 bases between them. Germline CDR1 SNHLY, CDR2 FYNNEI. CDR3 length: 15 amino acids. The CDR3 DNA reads TGTGCCAGCAGTGAAGTGCAGCAGGAGGGCTACGAGCAGTACTTC. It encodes CASSEVQQEGYEQYF.

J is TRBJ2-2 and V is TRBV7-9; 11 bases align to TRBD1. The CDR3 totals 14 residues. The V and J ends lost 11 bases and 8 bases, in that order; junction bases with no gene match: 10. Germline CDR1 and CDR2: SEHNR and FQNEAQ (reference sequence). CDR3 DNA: TGTGCCCTACGGACAGGGGGCGCAGCGGGGGAGCTGTTTTTT. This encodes CALRTGGAAGELFF.

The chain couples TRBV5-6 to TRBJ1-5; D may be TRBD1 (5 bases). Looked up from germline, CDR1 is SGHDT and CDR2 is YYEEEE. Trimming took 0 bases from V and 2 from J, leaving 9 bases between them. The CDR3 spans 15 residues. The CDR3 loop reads CASSLGRAGNQPQHF. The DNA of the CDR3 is TGTGCCAGCAGCTTGGGCAGGGCGGGCAATCAGCCCCAGCATTTT. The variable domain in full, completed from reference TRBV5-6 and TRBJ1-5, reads DAGVTQSPTHLIKTRGQQVTLRCSPKSGHDTVSWYQQALGQGPQFIFQYYEEEERQRGNFPDRFSGHQFPNYSSELNVNALLLGDSALYLCASSLGRAGNQPQHFGDGTRLSIL.